This T cell receptor beta chain was identified in a study of blood T cell repertoires in COVID-19. This clone was detected a few times. The protocol was immunoSEQ multiplex PCR, while the TCRdb copy is restricted to in-frame clones and leaves out a portion. This sample yields around 270,000 clones, of which around 84% are seen a single time; 4.2% belongs to the top ten. The receptor's source is a man aged 60-69 years with acute or convalescent COVID-19. Source material: peripheral blood.

The CDR3 spells CASGGSGSYNSPLHF. DNA for the CDR3: TGTGCCAGCGGGGGGTCCGGCTCCTATAATTCACCCCTCCACTTT. J is TRBJ1-6 and V is TRBV2; D is possibly TRBD1 (5 bases). Germline V gene sequence: CDR1 SNHLY, CDR2 FYNNEI. The V end was cut by 8 bases, the J end by 0 bases, with 11 bases between. The length of the CDR3 is 15 residues.